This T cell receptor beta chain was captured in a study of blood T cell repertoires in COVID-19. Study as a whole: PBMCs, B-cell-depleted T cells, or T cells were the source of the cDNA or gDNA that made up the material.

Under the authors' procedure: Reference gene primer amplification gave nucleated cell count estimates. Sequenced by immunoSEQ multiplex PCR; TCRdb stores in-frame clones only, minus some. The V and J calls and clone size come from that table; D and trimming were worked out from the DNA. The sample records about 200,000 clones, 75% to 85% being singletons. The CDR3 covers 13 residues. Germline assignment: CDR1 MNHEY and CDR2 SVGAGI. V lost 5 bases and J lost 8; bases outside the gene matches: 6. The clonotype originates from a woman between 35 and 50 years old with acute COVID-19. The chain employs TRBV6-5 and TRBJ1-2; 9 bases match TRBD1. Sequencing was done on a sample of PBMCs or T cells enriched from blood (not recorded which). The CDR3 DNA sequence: TGTGCCAGCAGTCGGGACAGGGTCTGGGGCTACACCTTC. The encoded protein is CASSRDRVWGYTF.